Listed below are T cell receptor beta chains from one sample, sequenced in a study of T cell responses to AZD1222 COVID-19 vaccine. Profiling relied on immunoSEQ multiplex PCR, and the TCRdb table lists in-frame clones only, not all of them. The table includes under 95,000 clones, approximately 89% detected once. This material consisted of peripheral blood, taken on day 0 of AZD1222 vaccination. The source is an adult in good health. Each CDR3 is given with its conserved first and last residue. A D gene is named only where the DNA matches it firmly. Clone size appears in some rows only: once, few, many, or a class for an expanded clone.

D	V	size	J	DNA	CDR3
.	TRBV18	.	TRBJ2-7	TGTGCCAGCTCACCACCGACCAGTTACGAGCAGTACTTC	CASSPPTSYEQYF
.	TRBV12-3/TRBV12-4	.	TRBJ1-1	TGTGCCAGCAGTTTAGCAGGGTTTGAAGCTTTCTTT	CASSLAGFEAFF
.	TRBV9	.	TRBJ2-3	TGTGCCAGCAGCGTAAGTACAGGGCCAGATACGCAGTATTTT	CASSVSTGPDTQYF
TRBD2	TRBV4-1	.	TRBJ2-3	TGCGTCAGCAGCCAAGGAAGTCTAGCGGGAGGTATAGATACGCAGTATTTT	CVSSQGSLAGGIDTQYF
.	TRBV28	.	TRBJ1-1	TGTGCCAGCAGTTTATCCGGGCCCACTGAAGCTTTCTTT	CASSLSGPTEAFF
.	TRBV7-8	.	TRBJ2-7	TGTGCCAGCAGCTTAAGTCCTCCACCCTACGAGCAGTACTTC	CASSLSPPPYEQYF
.	TRBV10-3	.	TRBJ1-5	TGTGCCATCAGCCGAGGGAAGAATCAGCCCCAGCATTTT	CAISRGKNQPQHF
.	TRBV3-1/TRBV3-2	once	TRBJ2-5	TGTGCCAGCAGCCCGAGTACTAAAGAGACCCAGTACTTC	CASSPSTKETQYF
.	TRBV3-1/TRBV3-2	.	TRBJ2-5	TGTGCCAGCAGCCAAGTTGTATCGAGCCAAGAGACCCAGTACTTC	CASSQVVSSQETQYF
.	TRBV9	.	TRBJ2-3	TGTGCCAGCAGCGTAGCCTTTTATACCGGGACACAATTCCGCACAGATACGCAGTATTTT	CASSVAFYTGTQFRTDTQYF
.	TRBV29-1	once	TRBJ1-1	TGCAGCGTCCGGACAGATAAGAACACTGAAGCTTTCTTT	CSVRTDKNTEAFF
.	TRBV4-1	.	TRBJ2-5	TGCGCCAGCAGCCAAGGGCTAGCGCAAGAGACCCAGTACTTC	CASSQGLAQETQYF
.	TRBV5-5	once	TRBJ2-7	TGTGCCAGCAGTTCCTCCCCTCATTACGAGCAGTACTTC	CASSSSPHYEQYF
.	TRBV29-1	.	TRBJ2-7	TGCAGCGTTGATAGTACAGGGCGGGAGCAGTACTTC	CSVDSTGREQYF
TRBD2	TRBV5-4	.	TRBJ2-5	TGTGCCAGCAGCTTGGGTGCTAGCGGGGTCCAAGAGACCCAGTACTTC	CASSLGASGVQETQYF
TRBD1	TRBV5-1	.	TRBJ1-2	TGCGCCAGTAGCACGACAGGGGAGAACTATGGCTACACCTTC	CASSTTGENYGYTF
TRBD2	TRBV7-9	.	TRBJ2-3	TGTGCCAGCAGTTTCCAGCGGGGTCTTAGCACAGATACGCAGTATTTT	CASSFQRGLSTDTQYF
.	TRBV19	.	TRBJ1-3	TGTGCCAGTAGTATGGACAGTCCCCTCTCTGGAAACACCATATATTTT	CASSMDSPLSGNTIYF